These T cell receptor beta chains were read from a single sample in a study of OX40 agonist ivuxolimab in advanced cancers. Measured with immunoSEQ multiplex PCR; TCRdb has only the in-frame clones, and not every one. Seen here are under 80,000 clones, approximately 80% observed once, and the top ten hold 0.85% to 1.3%. Sample: CD4+ or CD8+ T cells sorted from blood, taken in a trial of the OX40 agonist ivuxolimab. The receptors originated from an adult with an advanced solid tumor such as melanoma, head and neck, liver or kidney cancer. The CDR3 runs from the conserved cysteine through the conserved F or W. The order of the fields is D gene, V gene, J gene, clone size, CDR3 protein, CDR3 DNA. D genes are given only for firm matches. The size field is filled for only some rows; it gives once, few, many or a size class.

D gene: NA; V gene: TRBV7-7; J gene: TRBJ2-5; clone size: NA; CDR3 protein: CASSVAKGVAETQYF; CDR3 DNA: TGTGCCAGCAGCGTAGCGAAGGGAGTCGCTGAGACCCAGTACTTC
D gene: NA; V gene: TRBV6-6; J gene: TRBJ1-5; clone size: NA; CDR3 protein: CASSIPGNNQPQHF; CDR3 DNA: TGTGCCAGCAGTATCCCAGGGAACAATCAGCCCCAGCATTTT
D gene: NA; V gene: TRBV6-4; J gene: TRBJ1-1; clone size: NA; CDR3 protein: CASSENSGNTEAFF; CDR3 DNA: TGTGCCAGCAGTGAAAACAGTGGGAACACTGAAGCTTTCTTT
D gene: TRBD2; V gene: TRBV14; J gene: TRBJ2-5; clone size: few; CDR3 protein: CASSQVYGGARETQYF; CDR3 DNA: TGTGCCAGCAGCCAAGTATACGGGGGGGCGAGAGAGACCCAGTACTTC
D gene: TRBD2; V gene: TRBV5-1; J gene: TRBJ2-5; clone size: NA; CDR3 protein: CASSLGGRTSGETQYF; CDR3 DNA: TGCGCCAGCAGCTTGGGAGGTCGGACTAGCGGGGAGACCCAGTACTTC
D gene: NA; V gene: TRBV11-2; J gene: TRBJ1-2; clone size: NA; CDR3 protein: CASEMSRRGGYTF; CDR3 DNA: TGTGCCAGCGAGATGTCCAGGAGGGGTGGCTACACCTTC
D gene: NA; V gene: TRBV7-2; J gene: TRBJ2-7; clone size: NA; CDR3 protein: CASSNRDFLAYEQYF; CDR3 DNA: TGTGCCAGCAGCAACCGGGACTTTCTGGCCTACGAGCAGTACTTC
D gene: NA; V gene: TRBV11-3; J gene: TRBJ1-4; clone size: few; CDR3 protein: CASSFDRVPVRPLNEKLFF; CDR3 DNA: TGTGCCAGCAGCTTTGACCGGGTGCCTGTTCGACCTCTCAATGAAAAACTGTTTTTT
D gene: TRBD1; V gene: TRBV18; J gene: TRBJ2-3; clone size: NA; CDR3 protein: CASSAGTGNTDTQYF; CDR3 DNA: TGTGCCAGCTCAGCTGGGACAGGGAACACAGATACGCAGTATTTT
D gene: NA; V gene: TRBV6-5; J gene: TRBJ1-1; clone size: NA; CDR3 protein: CASSPFAVGAEAFF; CDR3 DNA: TGTGCCAGCAGTCCCTTCGCAGTGGGCGCTGAAGCTTTCTTT
D gene: TRBD1; V gene: TRBV5-5; J gene: TRBJ1-3; clone size: NA; CDR3 protein: CASTGTGIFAGNTIYF; CDR3 DNA: TGTGCCAGCACCGGGACAGGGATATTCGCTGGAAACACCATATATTTT
D gene: NA; V gene: TRBV29-1; J gene: TRBJ2-6; clone size: once; CDR3 protein: CSVEGGPISGANVLTF; CDR3 DNA: TGCAGCGTTGAAGGGGGTCCGATCTCTGGGGCCAACGTCCTGACTTTC
D gene: NA; V gene: TRBV7-9; J gene: TRBJ2-7; clone size: NA; CDR3 protein: CASSYLRDEQYF; CDR3 DNA: TGTGCCAGCAGCTACCTCAGAGACGAGCAGTACTTC
D gene: TRBD1; V gene: TRBV29-1; J gene: TRBJ2-7; clone size: few; CDR3 protein: CSVVGPGTALSGYYEQYF; CDR3 DNA: TGCAGCGTTGTGGGACCCGGGACAGCCCTTTCTGGCTACTACGAGCAGTACTTC
D gene: NA; V gene: TRBV5-8; J gene: TRBJ2-5; clone size: NA; CDR3 protein: CASSLDGGNQETQYF; CDR3 DNA: TGTGCCAGCAGCTTGGATGGGGGCAATCAAGAGACCCAGTACTTC
D gene: NA; V gene: TRBV30; J gene: TRBJ1-1; clone size: NA; CDR3 protein: CAGQGSAYLEAFF; CDR3 DNA: TGTGCCGGGCAGGGGTCCGCGTACCTTGAAGCTTTCTTT
D gene: TRBD1; V gene: TRBV4-1; J gene: TRBJ2-5; clone size: NA; CDR3 protein: CASSQAPPDRQKLDQETQYF; CDR3 DNA: TGCGCCAGCAGCCAAGCCCCTCCGGACAGGCAAAAATTAGACCAAGAGACCCAGTACTTC
D gene: NA; V gene: TRBV18; J gene: TRBJ2-1; clone size: NA; CDR3 protein: CASSSVVSRGNEQFF; CDR3 DNA: TGTGCCAGCTCCTCCGTTGTGTCCCGGGGCAATGAGCAGTTCTTC
D gene: TRBD2; V gene: TRBV11-3; J gene: TRBJ2-5; clone size: NA; CDR3 protein: CASSLGSGDQETQYF; CDR3 DNA: TGTGCCAGCAGCTTAGGTAGCGGGGACCAAGAGACCCAGTACTTC
D gene: NA; V gene: TRBV10-3; J gene: TRBJ1-4; clone size: once; CDR3 protein: CAIGPTGPNEKLFF; CDR3 DNA: TGTGCCATCGGTCCAACAGGGCCTAATGAAAAACTGTTTTTT
D gene: NA; V gene: TRBV14; J gene: TRBJ1-6; clone size: few; CDR3 protein: CASSQEGAGVSPLHF; CDR3 DNA: TGTGCCAGCAGCCAAGAGGGAGCAGGGGTCTCACCCCTCCACTTT
D gene: NA; V gene: TRBV11-1; J gene: TRBJ1-4; clone size: NA; CDR3 protein: CASSPRTRVGEILFF; CDR3 DNA: TGTGCCAGCAGCCCCCGGACCCGTGTGGGTGAGATTCTGTTTTTT
D gene: NA; V gene: TRBV7-2; J gene: TRBJ2-4; clone size: NA; CDR3 protein: CASSSGTGKPLAKNIQYF; CDR3 DNA: TGTGCCAGCAGCTCTGGGACTGGCAAACCCTTAGCCAAAAACATTCAGTACTTC
D gene: TRBD1; V gene: TRBV11-3; J gene: TRBJ2-7; clone size: NA; CDR3 protein: CASSLRGTGGNEQYF; CDR3 DNA: TGTGCCAGCAGCCTCCGCGGGACAGGGGGGAACGAGCAGTACTTC
D gene: NA; V gene: TRBV19; J gene: TRBJ2-7; clone size: NA; CDR3 protein: CASSKQGGSDEQYF; CDR3 DNA: TGTGCCAGTTCGAAACAGGGGGGGAGCGACGAGCAGTACTTC
D gene: TRBD1; V gene: TRBV7-2; J gene: TRBJ2-7; clone size: once; CDR3 protein: CASSSLGQGAVQYF; CDR3 DNA: TGTGCCAGCAGCTCTCTGGGACAGGGGGCGGTGCAGTACTTC
D gene: NA; V gene: TRBV30; J gene: TRBJ1-4; clone size: NA; CDR3 protein: CAWRLQGYEKLFF; CDR3 DNA: TGTGCCTGGAGGTTACAGGGCTACGAAAAACTGTTTTTT
D gene: NA; V gene: TRBV6-1; J gene: TRBJ1-2; clone size: NA; CDR3 protein: CASSVPPPNYGYTF; CDR3 DNA: TGTGCCAGCAGTGTTCCTCCGCCAAACTATGGCTACACCTTC
D gene: NA; V gene: TRBV19; J gene: TRBJ1-5; clone size: NA; CDR3 protein: CASSIDRGDQPQHF; CDR3 DNA: TGTGCCAGTAGTATAGATCGGGGCGATCAGCCCCAGCATTTT
D gene: TRBD1; V gene: TRBV5-4; J gene: TRBJ2-7; clone size: NA; CDR3 protein: CASSWDRGLNEQYF; CDR3 DNA: TGTGCCAGCAGCTGGGACAGGGGGTTGAACGAGCAGTACTTC
D gene: TRBD1; V gene: TRBV10-3; J gene: TRBJ1-6; clone size: NA; CDR3 protein: CAISESGSDRVESPLHF; CDR3 DNA: TGTGCCATCAGTGAGTCGGGGTCCGACAGGGTGGAATCACCCCTCCACTTT
D gene: TRBD2; V gene: TRBV10-1; J gene: TRBJ2-1; clone size: NA; CDR3 protein: CASSQQSGGDEQFF; CDR3 DNA: TGCGCCAGCAGTCAGCAGTCGGGGGGGGATGAGCAGTTCTTC
D gene: NA; V gene: TRBV28; J gene: TRBJ2-3; clone size: NA; CDR3 protein: CASSLSSTDTQYF; CDR3 DNA: TGTGCCAGCAGTTTGAGCAGCACAGATACGCAGTATTTT
D gene: NA; V gene: TRBV7-8; J gene: TRBJ2-7; clone size: NA; CDR3 protein: CASSPHRVGGAYEQYF; CDR3 DNA: TGTGCCAGCAGCCCGCACCGGGTTGGGGGAGCCTACGAGCAGTACTTC
D gene: NA; V gene: TRBV6-5; J gene: TRBJ1-2; clone size: NA; CDR3 protein: CASSYEAGSLYGYTF; CDR3 DNA: TGTGCCAGCAGTTACGAGGCAGGGAGCTTATATGGCTACACCTTC
D gene: NA; V gene: TRBV13; J gene: TRBJ2-2; clone size: NA; CDR3 protein: CASSPSGELFF; CDR3 DNA: TGTGCCAGCAGCCCGAGCGGGGAGCTGTTTTTT
D gene: TRBD2; V gene: TRBV19; J gene: TRBJ2-1; clone size: NA; CDR3 protein: CASSTPPAGGRNEQFF; CDR3 DNA: TGTGCCAGTAGTACCCCCCCAGCGGGGGGAAGAAATGAGCAGTTCTTC
D gene: TRBD1; V gene: TRBV27; J gene: TRBJ2-1; clone size: NA; CDR3 protein: CASSRDRGLYEQFF; CDR3 DNA: TGTGCCAGCAGCCGGGACAGGGGGCTTTATGAGCAGTTCTTC
D gene: TRBD1; V gene: TRBV19; J gene: TRBJ1-1; clone size: NA; CDR3 protein: CASSMQGGTNTEAFF; CDR3 DNA: TGTGCCAGTAGTATGCAGGGGGGGACGAACACTGAAGCTTTCTTT
D gene: TRBD1; V gene: TRBV19; J gene: TRBJ1-6; clone size: NA; CDR3 protein: CASKPTGDSPLHF; CDR3 DNA: TGTGCCAGTAAACCGACAGGGGATTCACCCCTCCACTTT
D gene: NA; V gene: TRBV11-2; J gene: TRBJ2-3; clone size: few; CDR3 protein: CASSLSSQGGRTQLDTQYF; CDR3 DNA: TGTGCCAGCAGCTTATCTAGTCAGGGCGGCCGGACACAACTAGATACGCAGTATTTT
D gene: TRBD1; V gene: TRBV7-6; J gene: TRBJ2-7; clone size: NA; CDR3 protein: CASSQMGQGDYEQYF; CDR3 DNA: TGTGCCAGCAGCCAAATGGGACAGGGAGACTACGAGCAGTACTTC
D gene: NA; V gene: TRBV7-9; J gene: TRBJ1-4; clone size: NA; CDR3 protein: CASSPGVGGEYEKLFF; CDR3 DNA: TGTGCCAGCAGCCCAGGCGTTGGAGGGGAGTACGAAAAACTGTTTTTT
D gene: TRBD1; V gene: TRBV18; J gene: TRBJ1-2; clone size: NA; CDR3 protein: CASSPQGGGYTF; CDR3 DNA: TGTGCCAGCTCACCCCAAGGGGGCGGCTACACCTTC
D gene: TRBD1; V gene: TRBV10-3; J gene: TRBJ2-1; clone size: NA; CDR3 protein: CAISGNPRDRGNNEQFF; CDR3 DNA: TGTGCCATCAGTGGCAACCCTCGGGACAGGGGAAACAATGAGCAGTTCTTC
D gene: NA; V gene: TRBV19; J gene: TRBJ2-4; clone size: NA; CDR3 protein: CASSTPASGTLGLAKNIQYF; CDR3 DNA: TGTGCCAGTAGTACCCCGGCCTCCGGGACACTAGGTCTCGCCAAAAACATTCAGTACTTC
D gene: TRBD1; V gene: TRBV9; J gene: TRBJ1-1; clone size: NA; CDR3 protein: CASSAPQGANTEAFF; CDR3 DNA: TGTGCCAGCAGCGCACCCCAGGGGGCGAACACTGAAGCTTTCTTT
D gene: NA; V gene: TRBV6-5; J gene: TRBJ2-6; clone size: NA; CDR3 protein: CASTGGGTGANVLTF; CDR3 DNA: TGTGCCAGCACAGGCGGTGGGACTGGGGCCAACGTCCTGACTTTC
D gene: NA; V gene: TRBV2; J gene: TRBJ2-1; clone size: NA; CDR3 protein: CASGGQRGYNEQFF; CDR3 DNA: TGTGCCAGCGGGGGCCAGAGAGGTTACAATGAGCAGTTCTTC
D gene: NA; V gene: TRBV4-1; J gene: TRBJ2-5; clone size: NA; CDR3 protein: CASSGGSLHQETQYF; CDR3 DNA: TGCGCCAGCAGCGGGGGGAGCCTCCACCAAGAGACCCAGTACTTC